A selection of T cell receptor beta chains follows, all from one sample in a study of molecular identifiers for immune sequencing clone quantification. TCRdb independently ran MiXCR on the PCR reads; one entry per CDR3 protein. Of hundreds of thousands of distinct CDR3 sequences in the sample, 24% were seen once. Sequencing was done on a sample of naive CD8+ T cells from blood, with Jurkat cell RNA spiked in. The origin of the receptors is a human donor in good health. Some libraries in this study had Jurkat cell RNA spiked in. Both conserved end residues are part of each CDR3. A D gene is named only where the DNA matches it firmly. Rows may omit the clone size; those that give it use once, few, many or a size class.

cdr3_aa cdr3_nt v_call clone_size j_call d_call
CASSPILWGGVDTQYF TGTGCCAGCAGCCCGATCCTTTGGGGAGGAGTCGATACGCAGTATTTT TRBV28 few TRBJ2-3 -
CSVEGTGEQYF TGCAGCGTTGAGGGGACGGGCGAGCAGTACTTC TRBV29-1 - TRBJ2-7 -
CASSFEVNNAYEQYF TGTGCCAGCAGCTTTGAGGTAAACAATGCCTACGAGCAGTACTTC TRBV5-5 many TRBJ2-7 -
CASSLPYKDIKDTQYF TGTGCCAGCAGCTTACCCTACAAGGACATCAAGGATACGCAGTATTTT TRBV7-9 many TRBJ2-3 -
CASSYVVGELFF TGTGCCAGCAGTTACGTGGTCGGGGAGCTGTTTTTT TRBV6-6 many TRBJ2-2 -
CASSLAPNNEQFF TGTGCCAGCAGCTTAGCCCCCAACAATGAGCAGTTCTTC TRBV7-8 - TRBJ2-1 -
CASSHSRLGANVLTF TGCGCCAGCAGCCATTCTAGGCTGGGGGCCAACGTCCTGACTTTC TRBV4-1 many TRBJ2-6 -
CASSSGQPPYQETQYF TGTGCCAGCAGCTCGGGACAGCCTCCTTACCAAGAGACCCAGTACTTC TRBV7-9 - TRBJ2-5 TRBD1
CASSPGDRGGQPQHF TGTGCCAGCAGTCCAGGGGACAGGGGGGGACAGCCCCAGCATTTT TRBV28 many TRBJ1-5 TRBD1
CASSLGGQYIPGEQYF TGTGCCAGCAGCTTAGGGGGACAGTACATCCCAGGCGAGCAGTACTTC TRBV7-9 few TRBJ2-7 TRBD1
CSVKPGQDVREQYF TGCAGCGTAAAACCGGGACAGGACGTCCGCGAGCAGTACTTC TRBV29-1 few TRBJ2-7 TRBD1
CASSYSPGQTYSNQPQHF TGTGCCAGCAGTTATTCCCCGGGACAGACCTATAGCAATCAGCCCCAGCATTTT TRBV6-2/TRBV6-3 - TRBJ1-5 TRBD1
CSVEDLRTGDNEQFF TGCAGCGTTGAAGATCTTAGAACAGGGGACAATGAGCAGTTCTTC TRBV29-1 many TRBJ2-1 TRBD1
CASSIGTDTQYF TGTGCCAGCAGCATTGGCACAGATACGCAGTATTTT TRBV19 many TRBJ2-3 -
CANSLGSGSVGETQYF TGCGCCAACAGCTTGGGCAGCGGGAGTGTCGGAGAGACCCAGTACTTC TRBV5-1 - TRBJ2-5 TRBD2
CASSSWGFDSVQETQYF TGTGCCAGCAGCTCGTGGGGCTTCGACAGTGTCCAAGAGACCCAGTACTTC TRBV7-9 - TRBJ2-5 -
CASSVLAGVQEPQYF TGTGCCAGCAGCGTATTAGCGGGGGTCCAAGAGCCCCAGTACTTC TRBV9 - TRBJ2-5 TRBD2
CASSFQADQGTDTQYF TGTGCCAGCAGCTTTCAGGCAGACCAAGGCACAGATACGCAGTATTTT TRBV7-9 - TRBJ2-3 -
CASSQILAAGTDTQYF TGTGCCAGCAGCCAAATACTAGCGGCGGGCACAGATACGCAGTATTTT TRBV3-1 few TRBJ2-3 TRBD2
CASSLAGAGELLF TGTGCCAGCAGTTTGGCCGGGGCCGGGGAGCTGTTATTT TRBV12-3/TRBV12-4 once TRBJ2-2 -
CASNGQRSTDTQYF TGTGCCAGCAACGGACAGAGATCCACAGATACGCAGTATTTT TRBV9 - TRBJ2-3 -
CASSLGVGGELFF TGTGCCAGCAGCTTGGGAGTTGGCGGGGAGCTGTTTTTT TRBV5-6 - TRBJ2-2 -
CASSSAAGTGWTQYF TGTGCCAGCAGTTCCGCAGCCGGGACAGGTTGGACCCAGTACTTC TRBV12-3/TRBV12-4 many TRBJ2-5 TRBD1
CASSQDILGVNYGYTF TGCGCCAGCAGCCAAGATATTTTAGGGGTTAACTATGGCTACACCTTC TRBV4-3 - TRBJ1-2 -
CASSVDGTGRNYGYTF TGTGCCAGCAGCGTCGATGGGACAGGGCGTAACTATGGCTACACCTTC TRBV12-3/TRBV12-4 - TRBJ1-2 TRBD1
CASRRSVGGQPQHF TGTGCCAGCAGACGGAGTGTGGGGGGTCAGCCCCAGCATTTT TRBV27 many TRBJ1-5 -
CASRFPPHEQFF TGTGCCAGCCGATTTCCCCCCCATGAGCAGTTCTTC TRBV7-6 few TRBJ2-1 -
CASSLTRGPSYEQYF TGTGCCAGCAGTTTAACGAGGGGGCCGAGCTACGAGCAGTACTTC TRBV27 many TRBJ2-7 TRBD1
CASSWTGKDTEAFF TGCGCCAGCAGCTGGACAGGGAAGGACACTGAAGCTTTCTTT TRBV5-1 - TRBJ1-1 TRBD1
CASSQALGINTEAFF TGTGCCAGCAGCCAAGCTTTGGGGATTAACACTGAAGCTTTCTTT TRBV3-1 many TRBJ1-1 -
CASSYSVQPQHF TGTGCCAGCAGTTACTCTGTACAGCCCCAGCATTTT TRBV6-2/TRBV6-3 many TRBJ1-5 -
CASSLRGPGNTEAFF TGTGCCAGCAGCTTACGGGGTCCCGGGAACACTGAAGCTTTCTTT TRBV7-2 many TRBJ1-1 -
CASRQTAWLINQPQHF TGTGCCAGCAGACAGACAGCGTGGCTAATCAATCAGCCCCAGCATTTT TRBV6-5 few TRBJ1-5 -
CVSSSSSGRGAYEQYF TGTGTCAGCAGTTCGTCTAGCGGGAGAGGTGCGTACGAGCAGTACTTC TRBV6-1 - TRBJ2-7 TRBD2
CASSISGGSSSHEQFF TGTGCCAGCAGCATTAGCGGGGGGTCTAGTTCCCATGAGCAGTTCTTC TRBV11-2 - TRBJ2-1 TRBD2
CASSPYDPYNEQFF TGTGCCAGCAGTCCTTACGATCCCTACAATGAGCAGTTCTTC TRBV12-3/TRBV12-4 few TRBJ2-1 -
CASSVDDASNQPQHF TGTGCCAGCAGCGTAGATGACGCTAGCAATCAGCCCCAGCATTTT TRBV9 few TRBJ1-5 -
CSARDIGLATSLADTQYF TGCAGTGCTAGAGATATAGGGCTAGCGACCTCCCTAGCAGATACGCAGTATTTT TRBV20-1 - TRBJ2-3 -
CAGSISGGLAKNIQYF TGTGCCGGTAGTATATCCGGGGGGCTAGCCAAAAACATTCAGTACTTC TRBV19 - TRBJ2-4 -
CASSLIQSAGDEQFF TGCGCCAGCAGCTTGATTCAGTCAGCGGGAGATGAGCAGTTCTTC TRBV5-1 many TRBJ2-1 TRBD2
CSALRDGSSYEQYF TGCAGTGCTCTAAGGGACGGTAGCTCCTACGAGCAGTACTTC TRBV20-1 many TRBJ2-7 -
CAISPGTSADYEQYF TGTGCCATCAGCCCCGGGACATCAGCCGACTACGAGCAGTACTTC TRBV10-3 few TRBJ2-7 -
CASSQDPSGVTYEQYF TGCGCCAGCAGCCAAGATCCCTCAGGGGTTACCTACGAGCAGTACTTC TRBV4-3 few TRBJ2-7 -
CASSPDRPTDTQYF TGTGCCAGCAGCCCGGACAGGCCCACAGATACGCAGTATTTT TRBV6-5 few TRBJ2-3 TRBD1
CASRAGTASTDTQYF TGTGCCAGCAGAGCCGGGACAGCTAGCACAGATACGCAGTATTTT TRBV9 many TRBJ2-3 TRBD1
CSVGGRDHSYEQYF TGCAGCGTTGGGGGCAGGGACCATTCCTACGAGCAGTACTTC TRBV29-1 few TRBJ2-7 -
CASSQDGTGTGNEQFF TGCGCCAGCAGCCAAGATGGGACAGGTACCGGGAATGAGCAGTTCTTC TRBV4-3 - TRBJ2-1 TRBD1
CASSESQAGETQYF TGTGCCAGCAGTGAATCGCAGGCCGGGGAGACCCAGTACTTC TRBV25-1 - TRBJ2-5 -
CASSPEGQGRTEAFF TGTGCCAGCAGCCCAGAGGGACAGGGTCGGACTGAAGCTTTCTTT TRBV14 - TRBJ1-1 TRBD1
CAWSVPGYGYTF TGTGCCTGGAGTGTTCCGGGCTATGGCTACACCTTC TRBV30 - TRBJ1-2 -
CAIQWGLDTEAFF TGTGCCATACAATGGGGGTTGGACACTGAAGCTTTCTTT TRBV6-5 few TRBJ1-1 -
CASSELAGQETQYF TGTGCCAGCAGTGAACTAGCTGGCCAAGAGACCCAGTACTTC TRBV6-1 many TRBJ2-5 -
CASSLSTPITDTQYF TGTGCCAGCAGTTTATCTACACCCATCACAGATACGCAGTATTTT TRBV27 few TRBJ2-3 -
CASSARDRTYEQYF TGTGCCAGCAGCGCCCGGGACAGAACCTACGAGCAGTACTTC TRBV7-9 few TRBJ2-7 TRBD1
CASRLGGGSEAFF TGTGCCAGCAGGCTTGGAGGGGGCTCTGAAGCTTTCTTT TRBV25-1 - TRBJ1-1 TRBD1
CASSAQGQYSNQPQHF TGTGCCAGCAGCGCCCAGGGACAGTATAGCAATCAGCCCCAGCATTTT TRBV9 - TRBJ1-5 TRBD1
CASRNSGNPGNEQFF TGTGCCAGCAGAAATAGCGGGAACCCTGGGAATGAGCAGTTCTTC TRBV12-3/TRBV12-4 - TRBJ2-1 TRBD2